One sample yielded the 27 T cell receptor beta chains listed below, sequenced in a study of blood T cell repertoires in COVID-19. Clones were read by immunoSEQ multiplex PCR, and TCRdb kept only the in-frame ones, dropping some. The sample shows about 240,000 clones, around four fifths of them seen only once. The sample comprised peripheral blood. These receptors originate from a man aged 30 to 45 who had recovered from COVID-19.

The V gene is TRBV5-5, the J gene TRBJ1-5; perhaps TRBD1 as D (6 bases). CDR1 SGHKS and CDR2 YYEKEE come from the germline V gene (reference sequence). The CDR3 length is 14 residues. Trimming stripped 4 bases from V and 0 bases from J, with 8 bases between. The CDR3 sequence: CASSLQGSNQPQHF. The CDR3 DNA is TGTGCCAGCAGCCTACAGGGTAGCAATCAGCCCCAGCATTTT.

The chain joins TRBV11-2 to TRBJ2-5, with 8 nucleotides matching TRBD2. The CDR3 runs to 14 residues. With 2 bases clipped from V and 8 bases from J, the junction kept 7 bases outside the gene matches. From germline, CDR1 is SGHAT and CDR2 FQNNGV. The CDR3 region has the DNA TGTGCCAGCAGCTTACTCGGGACTAGAGACACCCAGTACTTC. Translating gives CASSLLGTRDTQYF.

This chain joins TRBV5-6 and TRBJ2-5; 8 positions match TRBD2. The length of the CDR3 is 15 residues. Germline assignment: CDR1 SGHDT and CDR2 YYEEEE. The ends lost 4 bases at V and 9 bases at J; junction bases unmatched: 14. The CDR3 protein is CASSVGLAELPSQYF. The DNA for the CDR3 is TGTGCCAGCAGCGTTGGACTAGCTGAATTACCCTCCCAGTACTTC.

The rearrangement uses TRBV11-2 and TRBJ1-2; the D gene is possibly TRBD1 (5 bases). The V and J ends lost 1 base and 8 bases respectively, with 11 bases between them. The germline gives CDR1 SGHAT, CDR2 FQNNGV. This CDR3 comprises 13 residues. In DNA, the CDR3 is TGTGCCAGCAGCTTAGGGGGCGATAGCGGCTACACCTTC. Translating gives CASSLGGDSGYTF.

The chain carries TRBV11-2 and TRBJ2-7; D call uncertain. This CDR3 is built from 15 residues. Germline V CDR1 and CDR2: SGHAT, FQNNGV. Trimming took off 2 bases at V and 6 bases at J, with 17 bases between the two ends. The CDR3 reads CASSLTTTRYPEQYF. The CDR3 bases are TGTGCCAGCAGCTTAACGACAACAAGGTATCCCGAGCAGTACTTC.

The rearrangement uses TRBV5-5 and TRBJ2-3; D is uncertain. The CDR3 has 13 residues. The germline V gene encodes CDR1 SGHKS and CDR2 YYEKEE (reference sequence). V dropped 4 bases and J dropped 3 bases, with 9 bases sitting between them. The chain's CDR3 is CASSSTWTDTQYF. CDR3 nucleotide sequence: TGTGCCAGCAGCAGTACATGGACAGATACGCAGTATTTT.

The V call is TRBV5-6, the J call TRBJ2-7; D gene uncertain. V lost 1 base, J lost 2 bases, and 7 bases lay in between. Germline loops: CDR1 SGHDT, CDR2 YYEEEE. This CDR3 is 13 amino acids long. CDR3 region: CASSLYRAYEQYF. The CDR3 region has the DNA TGTGCCAGCAGCTTGTATCGGGCCTACGAGCAGTACTTC.

The sample holds a few counts of this clone. CDR3 bases: TGTGCCAGCAGCTTGGAATGGGGGGATGATGAAAAACTGTTTTTT. Protein product: CASSLEWGDDEKLFF. V gene TRBV5-4 combines with J gene TRBJ1-4; D perhaps matches TRBD1 (5 bases). The V end lost 0 bases, the J end lost 6 bases, and 12 bases lay between the germline ends. Per the germline V gene, CDR1 is SGHNT and CDR2 is YYREEE (reference sequence). This CDR3 is 15 amino acids long.

V is TRBV10-3 and J is TRBJ1-1; the D gene is possibly TRBD1 (6 bases). Germline V CDR1 and CDR2: ENHRY, SYGVKD. The V end lost 6 bases, the J end lost 1 base, and 12 bases lay between the germline ends. The length of the CDR3 is 14 residues. The CDR3 sequence is CAIRGGPENTEAFF. The CDR3 bases are TGTGCCATCAGGGGGGGGCCGGAGAACACTGAAGCTTTCTTT.

CDR3 in DNA: TGTGCCAGCAGTAGACAGGGTGAAGGCTACACCTTC. Amino acids: CASSRQGEGYTF. The rearrangement uses TRBV6-6 and TRBJ1-2; the match to TRBD1 covers 7 bases. This CDR3 has 12 amino acids. V shed 5 bases, J shed 8 bases, and the junction held 5 bases outside the gene matches. Germline CDR1 reads MNHNY; CDR2 reads SVGAGI (reference sequence).

This chain links TRBV19 with TRBJ1-6; 8 bases map to TRBD1. After removal of 4 bases from V and 9 bases from J, the junction contained 5 bases not matched to a gene. Germline lookup yields CDR1 LNHDA and CDR2 SQIVND (reference sequence). The CDR3 is 14 amino acids. CDR3 bases: TGTGCCAGTAGTAAGACAGGGGTAGGTTCACCCCTCCACTTT. Its translation is CASSKTGVGSPLHF.

J is TRBJ2-7 and V is TRBV19, with D possibly being TRBD2 (6 bases). Looked up from germline, CDR1 is LNHDA and CDR2 is SQIVND (reference sequence). The ends were cut back, 8 bases at V and 3 bases at J, with 17 bases in the middle. The CDR3 extends over 14 amino acids. The CDR3 protein is CASGSTSSDYEQYF. CDR3 sequence (DNA): TGTGCCAGTGGTTCGACTAGTTCTGACTACGAGCAGTACTTC.

The J gene is TRBJ1-1, the V gene TRBV3-1 (or the pseudogene TRBV3-2); 8 bases are shared with TRBD1. Germline assignment: CDR1 LGHDT and CDR2 YNNKEL (reference sequence). V shed 6 bases, J shed 14 bases, and the junction held 11 bases outside the gene matches. This CDR3 region has 12 residues. The CDR3 loop reads CASSRSQGARFF. The CDR3 region has the DNA TGTGCCAGCAGTCGAAGCCAGGGGGCACGCTTCTTT.

This chain joins TRBV4-1 and TRBJ2-3; TRBD2 matches 13 bases. V trimming: 2 bases; J trimming: 4 bases; junction bases outside the gene matches: 6. The CDR3 contains 17 residues. Germline CDR1 MGHRA, CDR2 YSYEKL. The CDR3 DNA is TGCGCCAGCAGCCAAAGGACTAGCGGGGGTACAGCAGATACGCAGTATTTT. The encoded protein is CASSQRTSGGTADTQYF.

This chain uses TRBV27 with TRBJ2-3, with 10 bases matching TRBD2. Unmatched junction bases numbered 0, after V lost 2 bases and J lost 4 bases. CDR1 and CDR2 from the germline V gene are MNHEY and SMNVEV (reference sequence). CDR3 size: 14 residues. For the CDR3, the DNA is TGTGCCAGCAGTTTACTAGCGGGGGCAGATACGCAGTATTTT. This translates into CASSLLAGADTQYF.

The chain combines TRBV5-6 with TRBJ1-2, with D unresolved. The germline V gene has CDR1 SGHDT and CDR2 YYEEEE. V gave up 6 bases and J gave up 7 bases, with 16 bases separating them. The CDR3 runs 13 residues. The CDR3, as DNA: TGTGCCAGCATCCGGTGGACTCGGGGTGGCTACACCTTC. It translates to CASIRWTRGGYTF.

J is TRBJ2-3 and V is TRBV7-6; perhaps TRBD2 as D (6 bases). V was cut by 5 bases and J by 0 bases, with 12 bases left in between. The CDR3 has 15 residues. Per the germline V gene, CDR1 is SGHVS and CDR2 is FNYEAQ. CDR3 sequence: CASSLTGLSTDTQYF. The CDR3 nucleotides read TGTGCCAGCAGCCTAACGGGACTGAGCACAGATACGCAGTATTTT. Full variable domain (missing parts from reference TRBV7-6 and TRBJ2-3): GAGVSQSPRYKVTKRGQDVALRCDPISGHVSLYWYRQALGQGPEFLTYFNYEAQQDKSGLPNDRFSAERPEGSISTLTIQRTEQRDSAMYRCASSLTGLSTDTQYFGPGTRLTVL.

The chain combines TRBV5-5 with TRBJ2-7; 10 bases agree with TRBD1. The CDR3 is 15 residues long. Per the germline V gene, CDR1 is SGHKS and CDR2 is YYEKEE (reference sequence). V trimming: 4 bases; J trimming: 0 bases; junction bases outside the gene matches: 4. CDR3 DNA: TGTGCCAGCAGCCGGGGACAGGGGAGCTCCTACGAGCAGTACTTC. Encoded protein: CASSRGQGSSYEQYF.

The V and J genes are TRBV28 and TRBJ2-3; 9 nucleotides align to TRBD1. The CDR3 sequence is 18 residues long. V lost 3 bases to trimming and J lost 1 base; unmatched junction nucleotides: 11. Germline values: CDR1 MDHEN, CDR2 SYDVKM. In DNA, the CDR3 is TGTGCCAGCAGTTTTCATGTGCGGGACAGGGCCCGCACAGATACGCAGTATTTT. It codes for CASSFHVRDRARTDTQYF.

The chain uses TRBV15 and TRBJ1-4; D might be TRBD1 (5 bases). V was cut by 1 base and J by 6 bases, with 6 bases left in between. Germline lookup yields CDR1 LNHNV and CDR2 YYDKDF (reference sequence). The CDR3 is 13 amino acids. CDR3 bases: TGTGCCACCAGCAGAGGGGGGGATGAAAAACTGTTTTTT. This translates into CATSRGGDEKLFF.

This clone was observed a few times. This chain links TRBV19 with TRBJ1-1; D perhaps matches TRBD1 (5 bases). V was cut by 9 bases and J by 10 bases, with 24 bases left in between. The CDR3 runs 14 residues. Per the germline V gene, CDR1 is LNHDA and CDR2 is SQIVND (reference sequence). CDR3 sequence (DNA): TGTGCCAGCACACAGGCTAGGGGTATGATGAGAGCTTTCTTT. Translated: CASTQARGMMRAFF.

V gene TRBV27 combines with J gene TRBJ2-3, with 7 nucleotides matching TRBD2. This CDR3 has 11 residues. Germline V gene data show CDR1 as MNHEY and CDR2 as SMNVEV (reference sequence). V lost 8 bases and J lost 8; bases outside the gene matches: 4. The CDR3 nucleotides are TGTGCCAGCGCGGGGGTGGGTACGCAGTATTTT. This gives the protein CASAGVGTQYF.

The V gene is TRBV7-8, the J gene TRBJ1-1; D is uncertain. Germline CDR1 reads SGHVS; CDR2 reads FQNEAQ. There are 15 residues in the CDR3. Trimming took 1 base from V and 0 from J, leaving 9 bases between them. CDR3 sequence: CASSLGSPVNTEAFF. The CDR3 coding sequence is TGTGCCAGCAGCTTAGGTTCTCCGGTGAACACTGAAGCTTTCTTT.

CDR3 loop: CASSPGISAGDKNEQFF. DNA of the CDR3: TGTGCCAGCAGCCCCGGAATCTCGGCAGGGGATAAGAATGAGCAGTTCTTC. V and J are TRBV7-9 and TRBJ2-1; TRBD1 is a possible D gene (6 bases). CDR3 length: 17 amino acids. Looked up from germline, CDR1 is SEHNR and CDR2 is FQNEAQ (reference sequence). Deletions cut 5 bases from V and 7 bases from J, with 24 bases between.

This clone was seen a handful of times. The chain uses TRBV7-9 and TRBJ2-3, with D uncertain. The germline CDR1 and CDR2 sequences are SEHNR and FQNEAQ (reference sequence). V lost 0 bases, J lost 6 bases, and 10 bases lay in between. This CDR3 has 14 residues. In DNA, the CDR3 is TGTGCCAGCAGCTTAGCGTACCCAGCGGATACGCAGTATTTT. Translated, it gives CASSLAYPADTQYF.

The chain recombines TRBV7-9 with TRBJ2-5; 12 bases map to TRBD2. The germline gives CDR1 SEHNR, CDR2 FQNEAQ (reference sequence). Losses at the gene ends were 2 bases for V and 2 bases for J; bases not matched to a gene: 3. This CDR3 comprises 16 residues. CDR3 bases: TGTGCCAGCAGCTTATTGGGACTAGCGGGTCAAGAGACCCAGTACTTC. Protein sequence: CASSLLGLAGQETQYF.

The rearrangement uses TRBV7-9 and TRBJ2-3; 7 nucleotides match TRBD2. From germline, CDR1 is SEHNR and CDR2 FQNEAQ (reference sequence). The V and J ends lost 5 bases and 6 bases, in that order; junction bases with no gene match: 17. The CDR3 has 17 residues. The CDR3 bases are TGTGCCAGCAGCCCGGGGTGGCTAGCGGAACCGTCTGATACGCAGTATTTT. Its translation is CASSPGWLAEPSDTQYF.